Shown below are 28 T cell receptor beta chains from a single sample sequenced in a study of identical twins. MiXCR was run by TCRdb on the 5' RACE reads, yielding one entry per CDR3 protein. The sample holds 500,000 to 650,000 distinct CDR3 sequences; approximately 20% are singletons and the top ten take more than 0.4%. These data are also associated with another study on yellow fever vaccine responses in identical twins.

Source material: CD4+ T cells sorted from blood. The receptors derive from a woman in her late teens or twenties in good health.

V gene TRBV5-1 combines with J gene TRBJ1-1, with D unresolved. Per germline, CDR1 SGHRS and CDR2 YFSETQ. The V gene lost 4 bases and the J gene lost 0 bases, with 13 bases spanning the gap. This CDR3 spans 15 amino acids. CDR3 nucleotides: TGCGCCAGCAGCCCGACTCCCCCCATGAACACTGAAGCTTTCTTT. Protein sequence: CASSPTPPMNTEAFF. The full variable domain, its missing parts supplied by reference TRBV5-1 and TRBJ1-1, is KAGVTQTPRYLIKTRGQQVTLSCSPISGHRSVSWYQQTPGQGLQFLFEYFSETQRNKGNFPGRFSGRQFSNSRSEMNVSTLELGDSALYLCASSPTPPMNTEAFFGQGTRLTVV.

This clonotype came up a few times. This chain joins TRBV20-1 and TRBJ2-1; 11 nucleotides agree with TRBD2. The CDR3 totals 16 residues. Looked up from germline, CDR1 is DFQATT and CDR2 is SNEGSKA (reference sequence). Trimming cost V 0 bases and J 4 bases; bases outside gene matches: 5. CDR3 nucleotide sequence: TGCAGTGCTAGAGATCCCCCTAGCGGGAGGTACAATGAGCAGTTCTTC. Translated: CSARDPPSGRYNEQFF.

CDR3 amino acids: CASSAPGLAGGRGEQFF. The CDR3 DNA is TGTGCCAGCAGTGCCCCGGGACTAGCGGGAGGGCGGGGTGAGCAGTTCTTC. J is TRBJ2-1 and V is TRBV6-1, with 16 nucleotides matching TRBD2. Trimming at V came to 4 bases and at J to 9 bases, leaving 9 bases not matched to a gene. Germline V lookup: CDR1 MNHNS, CDR2 SASEGT. CDR3 length: 17 amino acids.

This clonotype appeared once. One end of the junction varies from germline; a read error may be responsible. This chain joins TRBV29-1 and TRBJ2-3; TRBD2 agrees at 7 bases. CDR3 length: 14 amino acids. CDR1 is SQVTM and CDR2 is ANQGSEA in the germline V gene. In DNA, the CDR3 is TGCAGCGTAGAAGCGGGACTTAGCACAGATACGCAGTATTTT. Protein product: CSVEAGLSTDTQYF.

This clonotype has just a few counts. The chain has TRBV5-6 and TRBJ1-1; 7 positions match TRBD1. V shed 3 bases and J 0 bases; nucleotides not matched to a gene: 8. There are 16 residues in the CDR3. Germline assignment: CDR1 SGHDT and CDR2 YYEEEE. CDR3 residues: CASSSRTGFMNTEAFF. DNA for the CDR3: TGTGCCAGCAGCTCGAGGACAGGATTCATGAACACTGAAGCTTTCTTT.

This clonotype showed up just a few times. CDR3 nucleotides: TGCGCCAGCAGCCCCGGCCTAATTGGATCTGGAAACACCATATATTTT. This encodes CASSPGLIGSGNTIYF. The gene calls are TRBV5-1 and TRBJ1-3; D gene unclear. V shed 4 bases and J shed 1 base, with 15 bases lying between them. This CDR3 is built from 16 residues. Germline values: CDR1 SGHRS, CDR2 YFSETQ.

Only a few counts were recorded for this clonotype. The chain joins TRBV7-9 to TRBJ2-3; 15 bases match TRBD2. This CDR3 region has 17 residues. The germline V gene encodes CDR1 SEHNR and CDR2 FQNEAQ (reference sequence). With 5 bases clipped from V and 5 bases from J, the junction kept 8 bases outside the gene matches. The CDR3 DNA follows: TGTGCCAGCAGCCCCGGGACTAGCGGGGGGAAGGGAGATACGCAGTATTTT. As protein: CASSPGTSGGKGDTQYF. Together with reference TRBV7-9 and TRBJ2-3, the CDR3 gives the full variable domain: DTGVSQNPRHKITKRGQNVTFRCDPISEHNRLYWYRQTLGQGPEFLTYFQNEAQLEKSRLLSDRFSAERPKGSFSTLEIQRTEQGDSAMYLCASSPGTSGGKGDTQYFGPGTRLTVL.

This clonotype was found a few times. The V call is TRBV27, the J call TRBJ1-2; D perhaps matches TRBD1 (5 bases). Trimming stripped 3 bases from V and 8 bases from J, with 13 bases between. Germline-derived CDR1 and CDR2 are MNHEY and SMNVEV (reference sequence). The length of the CDR3 is 13 residues. The CDR3 coding sequence is TGTGCCAGCAGTTTCCGGGGGGAGGGCGGCTACACCTTC. This sequence encodes CASSFRGEGGYTF.

J is TRBJ2-2 and V is TRBV6-1; D possibly corresponds to TRBD2 (6 bases). CDR3 length: 15 amino acids. The germline V gene has CDR1 MNHNS and CDR2 SASEGT. Trimming stripped 3 bases from V and 2 bases from J, with 10 bases between. The CDR3 DNA sequence: TGTGCCAGCAGTGAGCCGGGACTCAACACCGGGGAGCTGTTTTTT. Translating it yields CASSEPGLNTGELFF.

This clonotype was seen once. Here the CDR3 reads CASSATVPYEQYF. CDR3 DNA sequence: TGTGCCAGCAGTGCGACAGTTCCCTACGAGCAGTACTTC. The chain uses TRBV2 and TRBJ2-7; D perhaps matches TRBD1 (5 bases). Trimming removed 4 bases at V and 2 bases at J, with 9 bases between. Germline V lookup: CDR1 SNHLY, CDR2 FYNNEI. The CDR3 sequence is 13 residues long.

This rearrangement joins TRBV9 to TRBJ2-7, with D unresolved. This CDR3 is built from 16 residues. CDR1 is SGDLS, CDR2 YYNGEE, per germline. V gave up 4 bases and J gave up 4 bases, with 21 bases separating them. CDR3 in amino acids: CASSREGGMFSYEQYF. The CDR3 DNA sequence: TGTGCCAGCAGCAGAGAAGGTGGGATGTTTAGTTACGAGCAGTACTTC.

In this sample, this clonotype turned up a few times. The rearrangement uses TRBV6-1 and TRBJ2-7; tentative D call: TRBD1 (6 bases). V dropped 7 bases and J dropped 1 base, with 14 bases sitting between them. CDR3 length: 14 residues. The germline CDR1 and CDR2 sequences are MNHNS and SASEGT. This chain's CDR3 is CASTLSDRSYEQYF. CDR3 DNA sequence: TGTGCCAGCACCCTATCGGACAGATCCTACGAGCAGTACTTC.

This clonotype was picked up a small number of times. CDR3 coding DNA: TGTGCCAGCAGCCAGGGACAGGCCACAGATACGCAGTATTTT. Its translation: CASSQGQATDTQYF. This chain joins TRBV7-9 and TRBJ2-3, with 8 bases identical to TRBD1. V was clipped by 5 bases and J by 2 bases; unmatched bases: 3. Germline-derived CDR1 and CDR2 are SEHNR and FQNEAQ (reference sequence). The CDR3 has 14 residues.

The gene calls are TRBV7-2 and TRBJ2-2; D possibly matches TRBD1 or TRBD2 (5 bases each). The CDR3 has 16 amino acids. The V end was cut by 1 base, the J end by 2 bases, with 11 bases between. CDR1 and CDR2 from the germline V gene are SGHTA and FQGNSA. The CDR3 spells CASSLVGVTNTGELFF. As DNA, the CDR3 is TGTGCCAGCAGCTTAGTGGGGGTTACCAACACCGGGGAGCTGTTTTTT.

This clonotype appeared a few times. J is TRBJ2-7 and V is TRBV28, with 7 nucleotides matching TRBD1. With 8 bases clipped from V and 3 bases from J, the junction kept 13 bases outside the gene matches. Germline CDR1 is MDHEN and CDR2 is SYDVKM. This CDR3 is built from 15 residues. The CDR3 DNA reads as TGTGCCAGCCGTACGCGAAGACAGGGAGTCTACGAGCAGTACTTC. Translated, it gives CASRTRRQGVYEQYF.

This clonotype came up a few times. This chain uses TRBV5-1 with TRBJ2-5; no reliable D call. Germline V CDR1 and CDR2: SGHRS, YFSETQ. The CDR3 runs 14 residues. V lost 4 bases to trimming and J lost 1 base, with 11 bases between them. CDR3 sequence reads: CASSKTVTQETQYF. In DNA, the CDR3 is TGCGCCAGCAGCAAGACGGTTACCCAAGAGACCCAGTACTTC.

This clonotype has more than one count but fewer than ten. This chain connects TRBV2 to TRBJ2-1; TRBD2 is a possible D gene (6 bases). CDR1 is SNHLY, CDR2 FYNNEI, per germline. V lost 6 bases to trimming and J lost 7 bases, with 13 bases between them. The CDR3 is 13 residues long. The CDR3 is CASSETRGNEQFF. CDR3 DNA: TGTGCCAGCAGCGAGACTAGGGGAAATGAGCAGTTCTTC.

The chain employs TRBV29-1 and TRBJ1-2; no firm D call. V lost 5 bases to trimming and J lost 4 bases, with 11 bases between them. CDR3 size: 12 residues. Germline lookup yields CDR1 SQVTM and CDR2 ANQGSEA. CDR3 loop: CSVIPLGYGYTF. In DNA form, the CDR3 reads TGCAGCGTTATACCGCTTGGCTATGGCTACACCTTC.

This clonotype appeared a few times. This chain uses TRBV20-1 with TRBJ2-2; TRBD1 agrees at 7 bases. CDR3 length: 15 amino acids. Losses at the gene ends were 0 bases for V and 4 bases for J; bases not matched to a gene: 5. CDR1 and CDR2 from the germline V gene are DFQATT and SNEGSKA (reference sequence). The CDR3 DNA sequence: TGCAGTGCTAGAGATTCCAAGGGGGCCACCGGGGAGCTGTTTTTT. It codes for CSARDSKGATGELFF.

This chain uses TRBV20-1 with TRBJ2-3; TRBD2 aligns across 10 bases. This CDR3 is built from 13 residues. The germline gives CDR1 DFQATT, CDR2 SNEGSKA (reference sequence). The CDR3, as DNA: TGCAGGGGACTAGCGTTGAGCACAGATACGCAGTATTTT. As protein: CRGLALSTDTQYF.

The chain recombines TRBV5-1 with TRBJ2-7, with a possible D match to TRBD2 (5 bases). This CDR3 has 12 residues. Trimming pared 4 bases from V and 6 bases from J, leaving 11 bases between. The germline gives CDR1 SGHRS, CDR2 YFSETQ. DNA for the CDR3: TGCGCCAGCAGCCATCGGGGTCCCGAGCAGTACGTC. Translated, it gives CASSHRGPEQYV.

This clonotype has just a few counts. The gene calls are TRBV29-1 and TRBJ1-2; D unresolved. Trimming cost V 1 base and J 6 bases, with 9 bases left between them. This CDR3 is 12 amino acids long. Germline CDR1 SQVTM, CDR2 ANQGSEA. The CDR3 DNA reads TGCAGCGTTGAAGTGGTGGTCCATGGCTACACCTTC. It translates to CSVEVVVHGYTF.

The chain employs TRBV18 and TRBJ2-2; the D gene could be TRBD1 or TRBD2 (6 bases each). V dropped 3 bases and J dropped 6 bases, with 17 bases sitting between them. Per the germline V gene, CDR1 is KGHSH and CDR2 is LQKENI. This CDR3 comprises 16 residues. The CDR3 region is CASSPIVGGGSGELFF. The CDR3 DNA reads TGTGCCAGCTCACCTATTGTCGGAGGGGGTTCCGGGGAGCTGTTTTTT.

This clonotype was detected many times. The rearrangement uses TRBV14 and TRBJ2-1; possibly TRBD2 for D (5 bases). Trimming removed 4 bases at V and 0 bases at J, with 13 bases between. Germline-derived CDR1 and CDR2 are SGHDN and FVKESK. The CDR3 contains 16 residues. The CDR3 reads CASSLSTSDSYNEQFF. In DNA form, the CDR3 reads TGTGCCAGCAGCCTCTCTACTAGTGACTCCTACAATGAGCAGTTCTTC. The full variable domain, rest sourced from reference TRBV14 and TRBJ2-1, is EAGVTQFPSHSVIEKGQTVTLRCDPISGHDNLYWYRRVMGKEIKFLLHFVKESKQDESGMPNNRFLAERTGGTYSTLKVQPAELEDSGVYFCASSLSTSDSYNEQFFGPGTRLTVL.

V gene TRBV6-5 combines with J gene TRBJ2-3, with 8 bases aligning to TRBD1. The CDR3 covers 15 residues. V shed 5 bases and J 3 bases; nucleotides not matched to a gene: 7. The germline gives CDR1 MNHEY, CDR2 SVGAGI. CDR3 bases: TGTGCCAGCAGTCATCGACAGGGGAGTACAGATACGCAGTATTTT. The encoded protein is CASSHRQGSTDTQYF.

The chain employs TRBV4-1 and TRBJ2-1; no clear D gene. The CDR3 is made up of 15 amino acids. The V and J ends lost 1 base and 3 bases respectively, with 10 bases between them. The V gene's germline CDR1 is MGHRA and CDR2 YSYEKL. CDR3 loop: CASSQATQFYNEQFF. CDR3 in DNA: TGCGCCAGCAGCCAAGCCACTCAGTTCTACAATGAGCAGTTCTTC.

The gene calls are TRBV19 and TRBJ2-5; D unclear. The CDR3 has 15 residues. Trimming shortened V by 3 bases and J by 5 bases, and 16 bases separated the two germline ends. Germline V gene lookup returns CDR1 LNHDA and CDR2 SQIVND (reference sequence). CDR3 sequence reads: CASSIGADPRETQYF. DNA of the CDR3: TGTGCCAGTAGTATCGGCGCGGACCCCAGGGAGACCCAGTACTTC.

This clonotype has more than one count but fewer than ten. The rearrangement links TRBV21-1 to TRBJ2-1; the DNA was not used to check the table's D call, TRBD1. TRBV21-1 corresponds to a pseudogene. The CDR3 sequence is 16 residues long. This CDR3 is CASSKAGTGILNEQFF. In DNA, the CDR3 is TGTGCCAGCAGCAAAGCCGGGACAGGGATCCTGAATGAGCAGTTCTTC.